The 21 T cell receptor beta chains below come from one sample, sequenced in a study of OX40 agonist ivuxolimab in advanced cancers. Sequenced by immunoSEQ multiplex PCR; TCRdb stores in-frame clones only, minus some. The data contain 66,000 or so clones, about 80% of them seen just once; the ten biggest clones take up 3.5% to 5%. The input for sequencing was CD4+ or CD8+ T cells sorted from blood, taken in a trial of the OX40 agonist ivuxolimab. These receptor sequences come from an adult with an advanced solid tumor such as melanoma, head and neck, liver or kidney cancer.

V gene TRBV4-3 combines with J gene TRBJ2-7; D uncertain. The germline V and J ends were trimmed by 3 bases and 5 bases, with 14 bases remaining between them. Germline CDR1 and CDR2: LGHNA and YSLEER. CDR3 length: 14 amino acids. As DNA, the CDR3 is TGCGCCAGCAGCCACCTGACGAGCATAGACGAGCAGTACTTC. It yields the protein CASSHLTSIDEQYF.

The chain joins TRBV7-2 to TRBJ1-6; TRBD1 is a possible D gene (6 bases). The ends were cut back, 0 bases at V and 9 bases at J, with 15 bases in the middle. The CDR3 sequence is 16 residues long. Germline loops: CDR1 SGHTA, CDR2 FQGNSA. CDR3 protein: CASSLAGHYVPSPLHF. CDR3 DNA sequence: TGTGCCAGCAGCTTAGCGGGACATTACGTCCCTTCACCCCTCCACTTT.

This clone was recorded once. This chain uses TRBV7-8 with TRBJ1-6, with D hard to call. Germline V gene sequence: CDR1 SGHVS, CDR2 FQNEAQ. V was cut by 2 bases and J by 10 bases, with 9 bases left in between. The CDR3 spans 13 residues. In nucleotides, the CDR3 is TGTGCCAGCAGCTTACAGATCCGATCACCCCTCCACTTT. Its protein product is CASSLQIRSPLHF.

The CDR3: CASSLDGEVGMRKLFF. CDR3 DNA: TGTGCCAGCAGCTTGGATGGGGAAGTGGGAATGAGGAAACTGTTTTTT. The V call is TRBV5-4, the J call TRBJ1-4; D gene ambiguous. Germline V gives CDR1 SGHNT, CDR2 YYREEE (reference sequence). Deletions cut 0 bases from V and 11 bases from J, with 20 bases between. This CDR3 comprises 16 residues.

The J gene is TRBJ2-5, the V gene TRBV27, with D perhaps TRBD2 (7 bases). The CDR3 extends over 17 amino acids. Germline-derived CDR1 and CDR2 are MNHEY and SMNVEV (reference sequence). The V gene lost 5 bases and the J gene lost 7 bases, with 26 bases spanning the gap. The CDR3, as DNA: TGTGCCAGCAGTCCCATTGGGGGGCAGCGGGGTTCCGGGACCCAGTACTTC. It specifies CASSPIGGQRGSGTQYF.

The J gene is TRBJ1-5, the V gene TRBV19; TRBD1 matches 10 bases. This CDR3 has 15 amino acids. Losses at the gene ends were 5 bases for V and 2 bases for J; bases not matched to a gene: 3. Per germline, CDR1 LNHDA and CDR2 SQIVND (reference sequence). CDR3 nucleotide sequence: TGTGCCAGTAGTCCGGACAGGGGGGGCAATCAGCCCCAGCATTTT. This translates into CASSPDRGGNQPQHF.

The chain couples TRBV19 to TRBJ2-1; TRBD2 matches at 14 bases. V lost 9 bases, J lost 1 base, and 5 bases stayed unmatched. Germline CDR1 and CDR2: LNHDA and SQIVND (reference sequence). This CDR3 is built from 16 residues. The CDR3 loop reads CASRTSGGPSYNEQFF. CDR3 coding DNA: TGTGCCAGCAGGACTAGCGGGGGGCCTTCCTACAATGAGCAGTTCTTC. The full variable domain, completed using reference TRBV19 and TRBJ2-1, is DGGITQSPKYLFRKEGQNVTLSCEQNLNHDAMYWYRQDPGQGLRLIYYSQIVNDFQKGDIAEGYSVSREKKESFPLTVTSAQKNPTAFYLCASRTSGGPSYNEQFFGPGTRLTVL.

The J gene is TRBJ1-2, the V gene TRBV5-1, with D perhaps TRBD1 (5 bases). V was pared by 1 base and J by 4 bases, with 11 bases between. CDR1 and CDR2 from the germline V gene are SGHRS and YFSETQ. The CDR3 spans 14 residues. The chain's CDR3 is CASSLREGSYGYTF. The CDR3 DNA sequence: TGCGCCAGCAGCTTGAGGGAGGGGAGCTATGGCTACACCTTC.

This clone was found once. The chain combines TRBV10-3 with TRBJ2-3, with TRBD1 matching over 9 bases. J was trimmed by 0 bases and V by 9 bases; bases with no gene match: 1. The CDR3 spans 13 residues. CDR1 and CDR2 (germline): ENHRY, SYGVKD. The CDR3 sequence: CAIQGASTDTQYF. DNA for the CDR3: TGTGCCATACAGGGGGCCAGCACAGATACGCAGTATTTT.

The CDR3 region has the DNA TGTGCCAGCAGTTACCGAGGGACAAACGACTACGAGCAGTACTTC. It is translated as CASSYRGTNDYEQYF. The V gene is TRBV6-5, the J gene TRBJ2-7; possibly TRBD1 for D (6 bases). Germline V gene sequence: CDR1 MNHEY, CDR2 SVGAGI. This CDR3 has 15 residues. The V gene lost 2 bases and the J gene lost 3 bases, with 14 bases spanning the gap.

V is TRBV7-8 and J is TRBJ1-5; a weak D match, TRBD1 (5 bases). The CDR3 sequence is 16 residues long. Trimming took 4 bases from V and 7 from J, leaving 20 bases between them. Looked up from germline, CDR1 is SGHVS and CDR2 is FQNEAQ. Written as DNA, the CDR3 is TGTGCCAGCAGCTCTTATCCCCACCAGGGTGGCCAGCCCCAGCATTTT. This gives the protein CASSSYPHQGGQPQHF.

The V call is TRBV7-2, the J call TRBJ2-1; the D gene is possibly TRBD2 (5 bases). V was shortened by 1 base and J by 10 bases, with 11 bases between the two germline ends. The CDR3 extends over 13 amino acids. Germline values: CDR1 SGHTA, CDR2 FQGNSA. The DNA of the CDR3 is TGTGCCAGCAGCTTAGAGGGTCCGGGGGAGCAGTTCTTC. Translating it yields CASSLEGPGEQFF.

The V gene is TRBV18, the J gene TRBJ1-6, with a tentative D call TRBD1 (5 bases). Germline V gene sequence: CDR1 KGHSH, CDR2 LQKENI. V lost 2 bases to trimming and J lost 9 bases, with 14 bases between them. This CDR3 is 15 amino acids long. The CDR3 sequence is CASSPLEGRGSPLHF. CDR3 DNA: TGTGCCAGCTCACCATTGGAGGGTAGGGGTTCACCCCTCCACTTT. Looking up the rest from reference TRBV18 and TRBJ1-6 gives the full variable domain: NAGVMQNPRHLVRRRGQEARLRCSPMKGHSHVYWYRQLPEEGLKFMVYLQKENIIDESGMPKERFSAEFPKEGPSILRIQQVVRGDSAAYFCASSPLEGRGSPLHFGNGTRLTVT.

The rearrangement links TRBV5-1 to TRBJ2-2, with D perhaps matching TRBD2 (7 bases). The CDR3 spans 17 residues. CDR1 is SGHRS and CDR2 is YFSETQ in the germline V gene. V was pared by 7 bases and J by 5 bases, with 24 bases between. The CDR3 DNA reads as TGCGCCAGCCGCTCACCTGGGGGGGGCCGCGTTACCGGGGAGCTGTTTTTT. Translating gives CASRSPGGGRVTGELFF.

The chain couples TRBV6-1 to TRBJ2-5; D is unresolved. The DNA end is a closer match to TRBJ2-7, so the J assignment may be wrong. The CDR3 runs to 13 residues. From germline, CDR1 is MNHNS and CDR2 SASEGT. The CDR3 DNA follows: TGTGCCAGCAGTGAAGCGCTTCGATACGAGCAGTACTTC. Its translation: CASSEALRYEQYF.

This clone was observed once. The CDR3 protein is CASSGDREGGANYGYTF. Here the CDR3 DNA reads TGTGCCAGCAGTGGCGATCGCGAGGGGGGAGCTAACTATGGCTACACCTTC. This chain links TRBV25-1 with TRBJ1-2; tentatively, D is TRBD1 (6 bases). Looked up from germline, CDR1 is MGHDK and CDR2 is SYGVNS. The V end lost 4 bases, the J end lost 0 bases, and 18 bases lay between the germline ends. This CDR3 contains 17 residues.

The chain uses TRBV29-1 and TRBJ1-5; D unresolved. Germline V gene lookup returns CDR1 SQVTM and CDR2 ANQGSEA. The CDR3 runs to 12 residues. V was shortened by 4 bases and J by 0 bases, with 4 bases between the two germline ends. The CDR3 DNA sequence: TGCAGCGTTGGAGGTAGCAATCAGCCCCAGCATTTT. It encodes CSVGGSNQPQHF.

This clone occurred a few times. The chain joins TRBV5-4 to TRBJ2-1; 9 nucleotides align to TRBD2. Looked up from germline, CDR1 is SGHNT and CDR2 is YYREEE (reference sequence). J lost 7 bases, V lost 3 bases, and 14 bases had no gene match. This CDR3 comprises 17 residues. The CDR3: CASSSPGGLAGLNEQFF. The CDR3 DNA follows: TGTGCCAGCAGCTCGCCTGGTGGGCTAGCGGGGTTGAATGAGCAGTTCTTC.

J is TRBJ1-2 and V is TRBV5-4; 7 nucleotides match TRBD1. Trimming at V came to 0 bases and at J to 0 bases, leaving 2 bases not matched to a gene. The CDR3 spans 15 residues. The germline V gene encodes CDR1 SGHNT and CDR2 YYREEE (reference sequence). The CDR3 here is CASSLDRGANYGYTF. The CDR3 nucleotides are TGTGCCAGCAGCTTGGACAGGGGTGCTAACTATGGCTACACCTTC.

This clone came up a few times. The V gene is TRBV28, the J gene TRBJ1-2, with 7 bases identical to TRBD1. J gave up 3 bases and V 3 bases, and 4 bases lay outside the gene matches. Germline V gene sequence: CDR1 MDHEN, CDR2 SYDVKM. The CDR3 spans 14 residues. The CDR3 DNA sequence: TGTGCCAGCAGTTTGTTTACAGGGGACTATGGCTACACCTTC. It encodes CASSLFTGDYGYTF.

The chain couples TRBV4-1 to TRBJ2-7, with 7 positions matching TRBD2. J lost 2 bases, V lost 0 bases, and 4 bases had no gene match. This CDR3 is 15 amino acids long. In germline, CDR1 is MGHRA, CDR2 YSYEKL. CDR3 DNA: TGCGCCAGCAGCCAAGAACCTAGCGGAACCTACGAGCAGTACTTC. It yields the protein CASSQEPSGTYEQYF.